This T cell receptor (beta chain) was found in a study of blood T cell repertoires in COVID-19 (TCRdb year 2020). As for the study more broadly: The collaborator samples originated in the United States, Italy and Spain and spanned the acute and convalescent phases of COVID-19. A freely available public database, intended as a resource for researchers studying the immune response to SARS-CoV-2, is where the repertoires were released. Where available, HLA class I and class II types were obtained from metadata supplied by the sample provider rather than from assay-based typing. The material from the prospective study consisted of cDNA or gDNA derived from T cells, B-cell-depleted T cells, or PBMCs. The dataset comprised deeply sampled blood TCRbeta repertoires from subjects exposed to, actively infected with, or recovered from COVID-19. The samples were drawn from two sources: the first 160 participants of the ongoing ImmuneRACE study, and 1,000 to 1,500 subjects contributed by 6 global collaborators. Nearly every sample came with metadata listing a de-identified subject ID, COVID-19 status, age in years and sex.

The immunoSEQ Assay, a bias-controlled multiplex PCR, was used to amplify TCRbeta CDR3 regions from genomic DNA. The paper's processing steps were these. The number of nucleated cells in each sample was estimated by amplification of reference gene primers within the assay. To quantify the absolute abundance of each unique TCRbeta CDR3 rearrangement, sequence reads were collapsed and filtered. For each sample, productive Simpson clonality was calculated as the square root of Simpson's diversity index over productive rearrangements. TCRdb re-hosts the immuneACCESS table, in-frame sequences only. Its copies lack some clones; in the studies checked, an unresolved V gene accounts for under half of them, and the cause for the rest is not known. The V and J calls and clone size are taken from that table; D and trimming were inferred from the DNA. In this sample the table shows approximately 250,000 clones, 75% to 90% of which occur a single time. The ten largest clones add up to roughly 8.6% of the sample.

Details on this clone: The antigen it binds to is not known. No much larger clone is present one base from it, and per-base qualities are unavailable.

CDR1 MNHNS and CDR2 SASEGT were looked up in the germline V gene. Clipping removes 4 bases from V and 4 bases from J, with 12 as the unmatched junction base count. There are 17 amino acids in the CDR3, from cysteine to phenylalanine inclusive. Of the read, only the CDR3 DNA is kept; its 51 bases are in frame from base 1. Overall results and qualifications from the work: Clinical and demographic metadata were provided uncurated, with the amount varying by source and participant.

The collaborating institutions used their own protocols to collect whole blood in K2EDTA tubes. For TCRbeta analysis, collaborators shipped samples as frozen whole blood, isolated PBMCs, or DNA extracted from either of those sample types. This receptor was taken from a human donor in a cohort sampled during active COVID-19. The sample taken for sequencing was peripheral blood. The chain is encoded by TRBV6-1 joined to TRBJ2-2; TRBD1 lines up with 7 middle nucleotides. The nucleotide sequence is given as TGTGCCAGCAGTGCTCTAACAGGGGTCCGTGGCACCGGGGAGCTGTTTTTT. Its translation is CASSALTGVRGTGELFF.